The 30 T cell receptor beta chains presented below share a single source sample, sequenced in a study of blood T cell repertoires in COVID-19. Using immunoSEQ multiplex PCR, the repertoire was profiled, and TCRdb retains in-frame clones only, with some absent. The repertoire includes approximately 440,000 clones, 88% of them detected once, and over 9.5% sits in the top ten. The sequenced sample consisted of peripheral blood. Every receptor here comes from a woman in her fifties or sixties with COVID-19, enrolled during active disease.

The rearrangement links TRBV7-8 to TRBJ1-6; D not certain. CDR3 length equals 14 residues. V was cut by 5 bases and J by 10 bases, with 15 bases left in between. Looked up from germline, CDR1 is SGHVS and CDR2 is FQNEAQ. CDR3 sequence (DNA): TGTGCCAGCAGCCCTAGCGCCCAGTCCTCACCCCTCCACTTT. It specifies CASSPSAQSSPLHF.

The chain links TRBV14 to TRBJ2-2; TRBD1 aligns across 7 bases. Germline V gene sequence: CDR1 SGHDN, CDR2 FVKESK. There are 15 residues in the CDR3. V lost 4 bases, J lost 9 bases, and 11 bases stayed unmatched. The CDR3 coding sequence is TGTGCCAGCAGCCGCGACAGGGTACCCCACCGGGAGCTGTTTTTT. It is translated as CASSRDRVPHRELFF.

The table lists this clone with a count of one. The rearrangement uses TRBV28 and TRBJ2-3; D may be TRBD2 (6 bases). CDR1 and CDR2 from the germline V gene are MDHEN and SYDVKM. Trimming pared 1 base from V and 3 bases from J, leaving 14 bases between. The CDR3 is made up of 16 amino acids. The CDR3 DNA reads TGTGCCAGCAGTTTATTAGCGGAGGGCCCGACAGATACGCAGTATTTT. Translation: CASSLLAEGPTDTQYF.

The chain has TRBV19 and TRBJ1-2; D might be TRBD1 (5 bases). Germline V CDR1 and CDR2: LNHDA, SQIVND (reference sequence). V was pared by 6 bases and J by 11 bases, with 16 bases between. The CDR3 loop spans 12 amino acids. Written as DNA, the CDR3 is TGTGCCAGTAGGAGACCCGACAGATCGTACACCTTC. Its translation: CASRRPDRSYTF.

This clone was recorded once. The CDR3 bases are TGTGCCAGTACAGGCGAAACTAACTATGGCTACACCTTC. This sequence encodes CASTGETNYGYTF. The V call is TRBV19, the J call TRBJ1-2; D call uncertain. The germline V and J ends were trimmed by 7 bases and 0 bases, with 9 bases remaining between them. The CDR3 has 13 residues. Germline assignment: CDR1 LNHDA and CDR2 SQIVND (reference sequence).

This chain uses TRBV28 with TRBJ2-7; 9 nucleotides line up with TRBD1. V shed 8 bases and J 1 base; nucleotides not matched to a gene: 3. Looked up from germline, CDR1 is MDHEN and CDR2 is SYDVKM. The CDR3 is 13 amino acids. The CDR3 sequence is CASVTGGSYEQYF. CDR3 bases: TGTGCCAGCGTGACAGGGGGGTCCTACGAGCAGTACTTC.

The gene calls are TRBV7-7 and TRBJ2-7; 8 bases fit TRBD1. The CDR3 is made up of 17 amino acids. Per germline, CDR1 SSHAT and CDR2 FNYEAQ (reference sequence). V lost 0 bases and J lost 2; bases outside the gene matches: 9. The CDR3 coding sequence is TGTGCCAGCAGCTTAGCGAGAAGGACAGGGACAACCTACGAGCAGTACTTC. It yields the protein CASSLARRTGTTYEQYF. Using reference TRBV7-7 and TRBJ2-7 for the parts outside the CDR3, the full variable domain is GAGVSQSPRYKVTKRGQDVTLRCDPISSHATLYWYQQALGQGPEFLTYFNYEAQPDKSGLPSDRFSAERPEGSISTLTIQRTEQRDSAMYRCASSLARRTGTTYEQYFGPGTRLTVT.

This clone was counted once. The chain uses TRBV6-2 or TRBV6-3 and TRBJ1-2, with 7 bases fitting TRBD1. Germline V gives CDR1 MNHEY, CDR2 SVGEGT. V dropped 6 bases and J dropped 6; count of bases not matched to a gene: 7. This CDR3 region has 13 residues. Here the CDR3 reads CASSSKGADGYTF. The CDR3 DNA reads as TGTGCCAGCAGCTCAAAGGGGGCTGATGGCTACACCTTC.

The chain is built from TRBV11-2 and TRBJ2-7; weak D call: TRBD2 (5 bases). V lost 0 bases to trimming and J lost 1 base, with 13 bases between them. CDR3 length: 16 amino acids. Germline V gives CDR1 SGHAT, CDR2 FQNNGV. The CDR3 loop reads CASSLDSIPGSYEQYF. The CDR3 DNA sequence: TGTGCCAGCAGCTTAGATTCTATACCGGGATCCTACGAGCAGTACTTC.

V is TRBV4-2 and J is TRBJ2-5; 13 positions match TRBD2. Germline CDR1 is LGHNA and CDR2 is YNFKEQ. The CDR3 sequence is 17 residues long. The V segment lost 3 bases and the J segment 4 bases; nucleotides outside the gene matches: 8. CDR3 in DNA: TGTGCCAGCAGCCATGGTACTAGCGGGGGGGCCGGAGAGACCCAGTACTTC. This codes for CASSHGTSGGAGETQYF.

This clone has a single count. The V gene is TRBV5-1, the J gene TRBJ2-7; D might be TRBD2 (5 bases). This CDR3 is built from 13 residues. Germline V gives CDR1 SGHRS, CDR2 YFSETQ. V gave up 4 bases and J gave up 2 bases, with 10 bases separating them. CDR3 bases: TGCGCCAGCAGCCCTCGGGATCCCTACGAGCAGTACTTC. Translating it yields CASSPRDPYEQYF.

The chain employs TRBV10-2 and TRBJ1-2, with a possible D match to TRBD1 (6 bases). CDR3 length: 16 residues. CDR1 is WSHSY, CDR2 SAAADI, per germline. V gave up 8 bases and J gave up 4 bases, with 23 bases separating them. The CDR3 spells CASDTRGQSPGYGYTF. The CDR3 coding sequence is TGCGCCAGCGACACAAGAGGACAGTCGCCGGGCTATGGCTACACCTTC.

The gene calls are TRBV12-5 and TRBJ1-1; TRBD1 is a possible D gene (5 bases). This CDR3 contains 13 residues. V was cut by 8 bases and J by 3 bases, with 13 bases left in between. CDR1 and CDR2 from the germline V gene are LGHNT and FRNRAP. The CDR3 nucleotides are TGTGCTAGTAAACACGACAGTTACACTGAAGCTTTCTTT. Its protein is CASKHDSYTEAFF.

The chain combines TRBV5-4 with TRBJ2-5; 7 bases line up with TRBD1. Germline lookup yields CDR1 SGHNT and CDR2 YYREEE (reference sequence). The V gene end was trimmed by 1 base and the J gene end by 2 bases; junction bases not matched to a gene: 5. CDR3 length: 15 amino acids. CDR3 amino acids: CASSLRQGSQETQYF. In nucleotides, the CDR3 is TGTGCCAGCAGCTTGAGACAGGGCAGTCAAGAGACCCAGTACTTC.

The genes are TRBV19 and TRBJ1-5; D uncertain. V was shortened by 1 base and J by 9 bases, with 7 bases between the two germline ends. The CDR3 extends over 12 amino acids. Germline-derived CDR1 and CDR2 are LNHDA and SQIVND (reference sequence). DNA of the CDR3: TGTGCCAGTAGTATAGTGGGCGTGCCCCAGCATTTT. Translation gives CASSIVGVPQHF.

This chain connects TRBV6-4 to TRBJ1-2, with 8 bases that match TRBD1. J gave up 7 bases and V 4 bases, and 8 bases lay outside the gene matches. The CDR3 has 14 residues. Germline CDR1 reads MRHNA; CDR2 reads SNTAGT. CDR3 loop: CASSARTGIGGYTF. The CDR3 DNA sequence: TGTGCCAGCAGTGCCCGGACAGGGATAGGTGGCTACACCTTC.

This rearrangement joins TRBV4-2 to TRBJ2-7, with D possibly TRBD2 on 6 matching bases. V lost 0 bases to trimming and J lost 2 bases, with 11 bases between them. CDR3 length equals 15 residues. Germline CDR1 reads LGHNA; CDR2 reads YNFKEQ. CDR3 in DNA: TGTGCCAGCAGCCAAGATGGGGCGGGAACCTACGAGCAGTACTTC. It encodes CASSQDGAGTYEQYF.

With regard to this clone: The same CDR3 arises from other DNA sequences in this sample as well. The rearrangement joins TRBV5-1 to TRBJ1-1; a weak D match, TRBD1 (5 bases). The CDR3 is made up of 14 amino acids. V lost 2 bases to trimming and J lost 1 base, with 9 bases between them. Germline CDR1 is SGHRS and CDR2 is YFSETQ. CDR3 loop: CASSLQASNTEAFF. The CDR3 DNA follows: TGCGCCAGCAGCTTACAGGCCTCGAACACTGAAGCTTTCTTT.

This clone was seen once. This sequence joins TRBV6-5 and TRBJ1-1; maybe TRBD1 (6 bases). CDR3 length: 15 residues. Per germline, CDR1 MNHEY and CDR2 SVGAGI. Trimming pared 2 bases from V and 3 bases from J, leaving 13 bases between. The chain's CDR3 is CASSYEGTKYTEAFF. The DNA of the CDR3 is TGTGCCAGCAGTTACGAAGGGACAAAATACACTGAAGCTTTCTTT.

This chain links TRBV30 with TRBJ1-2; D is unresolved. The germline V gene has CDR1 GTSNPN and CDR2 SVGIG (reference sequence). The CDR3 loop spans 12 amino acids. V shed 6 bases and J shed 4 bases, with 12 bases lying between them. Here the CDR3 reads CACTVQTYGYTF. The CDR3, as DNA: TGTGCCTGTACGGTACAGACCTATGGCTACACCTTC. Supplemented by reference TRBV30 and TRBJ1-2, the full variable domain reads SQTIHQWPATLVQPVGSPLSLECTVEGTSNPNLYWYRQAAGRGLQLLFYSVGIGQISSEVPQNLSASRPQDRQFILSSKKLLLSDSGFYLCACTVQTYGYTFGSGTRLTVV.

CDR3 DNA sequence: TGTGCCAGCAGTGCTGGAGGACAGCCTAATTCACCCCTCCACTTT. Its translation is CASSAGGQPNSPLHF. The chain combines TRBV2 with TRBJ1-6, with a tentative D call TRBD1 (6 bases). Germline-derived CDR1 and CDR2 are SNHLY and FYNNEI. V gave up 4 bases and J gave up 6 bases, with 13 bases separating them. This CDR3 contains 15 residues.

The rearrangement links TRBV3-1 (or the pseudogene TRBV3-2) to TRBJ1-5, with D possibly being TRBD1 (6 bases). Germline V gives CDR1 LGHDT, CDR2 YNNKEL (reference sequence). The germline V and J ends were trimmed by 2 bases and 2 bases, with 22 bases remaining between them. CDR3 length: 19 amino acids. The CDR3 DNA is TGTGCCAGCAGCCAAAGCATGTTTTCGGGGGGCGAAGGCAATCAGCCCCAGCATTTT. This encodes CASSQSMFSGGEGNQPQHF.

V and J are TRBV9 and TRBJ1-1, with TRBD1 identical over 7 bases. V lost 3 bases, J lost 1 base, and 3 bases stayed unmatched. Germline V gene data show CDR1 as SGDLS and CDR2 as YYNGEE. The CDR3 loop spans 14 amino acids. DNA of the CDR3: TGTGCCAGCAGCGGCTCAGGGGGGAACACTGAAGCTTTCTTT. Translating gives CASSGSGGNTEAFF.

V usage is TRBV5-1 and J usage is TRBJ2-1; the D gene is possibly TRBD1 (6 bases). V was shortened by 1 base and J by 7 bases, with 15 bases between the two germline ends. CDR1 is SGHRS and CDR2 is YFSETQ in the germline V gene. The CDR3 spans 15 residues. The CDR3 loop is CASSLHGAGENEQFF. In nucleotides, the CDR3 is TGCGCCAGCAGCTTGCATGGGGCAGGGGAAAATGAGCAGTTCTTC. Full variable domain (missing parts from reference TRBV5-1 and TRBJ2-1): KAGVTQTPRYLIKTRGQQVTLSCSPISGHRSVSWYQQTPGQGLQFLFEYFSETQRNKGNFPGRFSGRQFSNSRSEMNVSTLELGDSALYLCASSLHGAGENEQFFGPGTRLTVL.

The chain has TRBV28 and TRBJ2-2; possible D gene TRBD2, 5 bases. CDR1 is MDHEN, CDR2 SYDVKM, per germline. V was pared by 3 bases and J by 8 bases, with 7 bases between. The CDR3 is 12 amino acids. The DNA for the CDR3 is TGTGCCAGCAGTTTGGGAGAGGGGGAGCTGTTTTTT. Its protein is CASSLGEGELFF.

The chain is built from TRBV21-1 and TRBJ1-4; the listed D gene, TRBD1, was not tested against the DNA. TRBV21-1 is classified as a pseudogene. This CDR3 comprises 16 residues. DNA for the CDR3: TGTGCCAGCAGCAAAGAGCCAGCACCAGGTAATGAAAAACTGTTTTTT. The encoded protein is CASSKEPAPGNEKLFF.

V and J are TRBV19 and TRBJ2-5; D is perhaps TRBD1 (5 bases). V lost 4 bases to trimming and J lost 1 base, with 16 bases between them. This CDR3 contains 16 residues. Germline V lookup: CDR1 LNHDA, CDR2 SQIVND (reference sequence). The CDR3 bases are TGTGCCAGTAGTACGACCCGACAGAGCCCCCAAGAGACCCAGTACTTC. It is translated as CASSTTRQSPQETQYF.

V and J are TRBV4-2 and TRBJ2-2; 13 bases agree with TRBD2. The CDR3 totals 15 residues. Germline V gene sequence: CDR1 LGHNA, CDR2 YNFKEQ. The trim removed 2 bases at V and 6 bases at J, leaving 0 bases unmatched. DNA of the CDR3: TGTGCCAGCAGCCAAACTAGCGGGGGGGCCGGGGAGCTGTTTTTT. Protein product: CASSQTSGGAGELFF.

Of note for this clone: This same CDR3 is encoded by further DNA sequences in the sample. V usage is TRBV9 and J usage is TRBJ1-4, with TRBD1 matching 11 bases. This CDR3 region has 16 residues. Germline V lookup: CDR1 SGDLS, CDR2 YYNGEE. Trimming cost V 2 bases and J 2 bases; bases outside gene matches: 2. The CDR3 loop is CASSVGQGATNEKLFF. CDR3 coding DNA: TGTGCCAGCAGCGTCGGACAGGGGGCGACTAATGAAAAACTGTTTTTT.

The CDR3 region has the DNA TGTGCCAGCAGTATGCAGGGTAGCCACGAGCAGTACTTC. It yields the protein CASSMQGSHEQYF. J is TRBJ2-7 and V is TRBV27, with D perhaps TRBD1 (5 bases). CDR1 MNHEY and CDR2 SMNVEV come from the germline V gene (reference sequence). Trimming left V 5 bases short and J 5 bases short, with 13 bases between. The CDR3 is made up of 13 amino acids.